What follows are 13 T cell receptor beta chains derived from one specimen sequenced in a study of blood T cell repertoires in COVID-19. Repertoires were generated with immunoSEQ multiplex PCR, while TCRdb's copy carries only in-frame clones and drops some. This sample has roughly 100,000 clones; around nine tenths occur once, and the top ten carry 3%. Sequenced: peripheral blood. The source is a man in his fifties with active or convalescent COVID-19.

This clone was detected once. The genes are TRBV14 and TRBJ2-1; D possibly corresponds to TRBD1 (5 bases). CDR1 is SGHDN, CDR2 FVKESK, per germline. Trimming left V 1 base short and J 2 bases short, with 12 bases between. The CDR3 extends over 16 amino acids. CDR3 region: CASSQGTGVTYNEQFF. The CDR3 coding sequence is TGTGCCAGCAGCCAAGGAACAGGCGTCACCTACAATGAGCAGTTCTTC.

The rearrangement joins TRBV12-3 or TRBV12-4 to TRBJ2-7; D is unclear. Deletions cut 4 bases from V and 6 bases from J, with 7 bases between. CDR3 length: 11 residues. CDR3 loop: CASSSYPEQYF. Written as DNA, the CDR3 is TGTGCCAGCAGTTCCTACCCCGAGCAGTACTTC.

A few counts support this clone. This chain uses TRBV5-1 with TRBJ1-3, with a tentative D call TRBD1 (6 bases). The CDR3 covers 15 residues. Germline V gene sequence: CDR1 SGHRS, CDR2 YFSETQ. Trimming cost V 0 bases and J 2 bases, with 9 bases left between them. CDR3 sequence reads: CASSLADSAGNTIYF. CDR3 nucleotides: TGCGCCAGCAGCTTGGCGGACAGTGCTGGAAACACCATATATTTT. Full variable domain (remainder filled in from reference TRBV5-1 and TRBJ1-3): KAGVTQTPRYLIKTRGQQVTLSCSPISGHRSVSWYQQTPGQGLQFLFEYFSETQRNKGNFPGRFSGRQFSNSRSEMNVSTLELGDSALYLCASSLADSAGNTIYFGEGSWLTVV.

The CDR3 nucleotides are TGTGCCATCAGTGAGTCTCAAGCGGTCCCTAATTCACCCCTCCACTTT. Amino acid sequence: CAISESQAVPNSPLHF. This chain links TRBV10-3 with TRBJ1-6; D unresolved. CDR3 size: 16 residues. The V gene's germline CDR1 is ENHRY and CDR2 SYGVKD. Trimming removed 0 bases from V and 6 bases from J, with 12 bases in between.

Here the CDR3 DNA reads TGTGCCAGCAGCTTCGAGGGCCCAGTAGATACGCAGTATTTT. Translated, it gives CASSFEGPVDTQYF. This chain connects TRBV7-9 to TRBJ2-3; tentatively, D is TRBD2 (5 bases). V was cut by 3 bases and J by 5 bases, with 12 bases left in between. Per the germline V gene, CDR1 is SEHNR and CDR2 is FQNEAQ (reference sequence). The CDR3 loop spans 14 amino acids.

The chain employs TRBV30 and TRBJ1-1; no reliable D call. Trimming took off 2 bases at V and 4 bases at J, with 8 bases between the two ends. Germline assignment: CDR1 GTSNPN and CDR2 SVGIG (reference sequence). This CDR3 spans 12 amino acids. In DNA form, the CDR3 reads TGTGCCTGGAGTATGGTGAGCACTGAAGCTTTCTTT. Amino acids: CAWSMVSTEAFF.

V usage is TRBV2 and J usage is TRBJ2-7, with 9 bases lining up with TRBD2. V shed 6 bases, J shed 2 bases, and the junction held 8 bases outside the gene matches. This CDR3 contains 15 residues. The germline gives CDR1 SNHLY, CDR2 FYNNEI. The CDR3 coding sequence is TGTGCCAGCAGCAGGGCTAGCGGGGCCACCTACGAGCAGTACGTC. Its translation is CASSRASGATYEQYV.

This clone was seen once. The J gene is TRBJ1-2, the V gene TRBV3-1 (or the pseudogene TRBV3-2); unclear D gene. The CDR3 has 16 amino acids. Looked up from germline, CDR1 is LGHDT and CDR2 is YNNKEL (reference sequence). V was clipped by 0 bases and J by 2 bases, with 13 bases between them. The DNA of the CDR3 is TGTGCCAGCAGCCAAGATACTCTCGCACCGAACTATGGCTACACCTTC. This translates into CASSQDTLAPNYGYTF.

This chain links TRBV28 with TRBJ2-7, with unresolved D. This CDR3 has 13 amino acids. The V gene lost 8 bases and the J gene lost 4 bases, with 15 bases spanning the gap. Per the germline V gene, CDR1 is MDHEN and CDR2 is SYDVKM. The CDR3 coding sequence is TGTGCCAGCGGGCCGCCGACAATATACGAGCAGTACTTC. Encoded protein: CASGPPTIYEQYF.

This chain uses TRBV6-5 with TRBJ1-6; no firm D call. From germline, CDR1 is MNHEY and CDR2 SVGAGI. The CDR3 consists of 14 residues. Trimming pared 2 bases from V and 5 bases from J, leaving 7 bases between. The DNA for the CDR3 is TGTGCCAGCAGTTACGGCAGAAATAATTCACCCCTCCACTTT. It encodes CASSYGRNNSPLHF.

This chain connects TRBV28 to TRBJ2-2; 10 bases are a match to TRBD1. CDR1 and CDR2 (germline): MDHEN, SYDVKM. The J segment lost 5 bases and the V segment lost 3 bases, leaving 18 bases of the junction unmatched. This CDR3 contains 20 residues. The CDR3 DNA follows: TGTGCCAGCAGTTTTGGGAGGGGACAGGGGCCCCCAAAGATGACCGGGGAGCTGTTTTTT. Translated: CASSFGRGQGPPKMTGELFF.

CDR3: CASSTLTGAGAEAFF. The CDR3 nucleotides read TGTGCCAGTAGTACCCTTACAGGGGCAGGGGCTGAAGCTTTCTTT. The chain combines TRBV19 with TRBJ1-1; 7 bases match TRBD1. The CDR3 length is 15 residues. Trimming took 4 bases from V and 6 from J; bases not matched to a gene: 11. Germline V gene sequence: CDR1 LNHDA, CDR2 SQIVND (reference sequence).

This chain's CDR3 is CASSPPTSGGRDTQYF. The CDR3 nucleotides are TGCGCCAGCAGCCCTCCAACTAGCGGGGGGAGGGATACGCAGTATTTT. The chain has TRBV5-1 and TRBJ2-3, with TRBD2 matching 12 bases. The germline gives CDR1 SGHRS, CDR2 YFSETQ. The CDR3 has 16 amino acids. V gave up 4 bases and J gave up 6 bases; unmatched junction bases: 9.